A single sample gave rise to the 22 T cell receptor beta chains below, sequenced in a study of cytomegalovirus exposure and HLA in healthy donors. This PCR relied on a set of 60 Vbeta primers and 13 Jbeta primers. Using immunoSEQ multiplex PCR, the repertoire was profiled, and TCRdb retains in-frame clones only, with some absent. Altogether approximately 93,000 clones are present, approximately 80% being singletons, with the ten largest covering approximately 3.6%. The specimen sequenced was PBMCs. The receptors originated from a man aged 50 to 60 in good health and CMV-seronegative.

The rearrangement joins TRBV7-2 to TRBJ2-7; TRBD2 might be the D (5 bases). CDR1 is SGHTA and CDR2 is FQGNSA in the germline V gene. This CDR3 has 16 residues. The V end was cut by 1 base, the J end by 2 bases, with 15 bases between. The CDR3 coding sequence is TGTGCCAGCAGCTTAGTTTCCGCCAGCGGCACCTACGAGCAGTACTTC. Its translation: CASSLVSASGTYEQYF. Together with reference TRBV7-2 and TRBJ2-7, the CDR3 gives the full variable domain: GAGVSQSPSNKVTEKGKDVELRCDPISGHTALYWYRQSLGQGLEFLIYFQGNSAPDKSGLPSDRFSAERTGGSVSTLTIQRTQQEDSAVYLCASSLVSASGTYEQYFGPGTRLTVT.

This chain uses TRBV6-5 with TRBJ2-7, with 8 bases matching TRBD2. CDR1 and CDR2 (germline): MNHEY, SVGAGI. This CDR3 has 15 amino acids. Losses at the gene ends were 5 bases for V and 3 bases for J; bases not matched to a gene: 9. The CDR3 spells CASSPREGLRYEQYF. In nucleotides, the CDR3 is TGTGCCAGCAGTCCTCGGGAGGGCCTTCGCTACGAGCAGTACTTC.

The V call is TRBV5-4, the J call TRBJ2-5; D remains unclear. The DNA end lines up better with TRBJ2-7; the J call may be wrong. CDR3 length: 13 amino acids. Germline CDR1 SGHNT, CDR2 YYREEE (reference sequence). Here the CDR3 DNA reads TGTGCCAGCAGCTTGCTAGGCAGCTACGAGCAGTACTTC. Protein: CASSLLGSYEQYF.

This clone was seen just once. The chain has TRBV28 and TRBJ2-7; D gene unclear. The CDR3 has 13 amino acids. Germline V gene lookup returns CDR1 MDHEN and CDR2 SYDVKM. Trimming removed 6 bases at V and 2 bases at J, with 11 bases between. CDR3 sequence: CASSLLPTYEQYF. The CDR3 DNA sequence: TGTGCCAGCAGCTTACTCCCTACCTACGAGCAGTACTTC.

V gene TRBV19 combines with J gene TRBJ1-5; 9 positions agree with TRBD1. This CDR3 is 15 amino acids long. Germline loops: CDR1 LNHDA, CDR2 SQIVND (reference sequence). V shed 7 bases and J 3 bases; nucleotides not matched to a gene: 7. The CDR3 protein is CASMRGTGSNQPQHF. CDR3 coding DNA: TGTGCCAGTATGAGGGGGACAGGGTCCAATCAGCCCCAGCATTTT. Full variable domain (missing parts from reference TRBV19 and TRBJ1-5): DGGITQSPKYLFRKEGQNVTLSCEQNLNHDAMYWYRQDPGQGLRLIYYSQIVNDFQKGDIAEGYSVSREKKESFPLTVTSAQKNPTAFYLCASMRGTGSNQPQHFGDGTRLSIL.

The V gene is TRBV11-3, the J gene TRBJ1-1; the D gene is possibly TRBD1 (6 bases). The germline gives CDR1 SGHNT, CDR2 YENEEA. The CDR3 length is 15 residues. V was shortened by 5 bases and J by 0 bases, with 13 bases between the two germline ends. The CDR3 DNA is TGTGCCAGCAGCCCCATACAGGGAATGAACACTGAAGCTTTCTTT. Protein: CASSPIQGMNTEAFF.

J is TRBJ2-7 and V is TRBV5-4; 14 bases agree with TRBD2. There are 13 residues in the CDR3. Per the germline V gene, CDR1 is SGHNT and CDR2 is YYREEE (reference sequence). Trimming took 4 bases from V and 12 from J; bases not matched to a gene: 6. The CDR3 loop is CASSPGLAGEVYF. CDR3 sequence (DNA): TGTGCCAGCAGCCCGGGACTAGCGGGAGAGGTGTACTTC. Together with reference TRBV5-4 and TRBJ2-7, the CDR3 gives the full variable domain: ETGVTQSPTHLIKTRGQQVTLRCSSQSGHNTVSWYQQALGQGPQFIFQYYREEENGRGNFPPRFSGLQFPNYSSELNVNALELDDSALYLCASSPGLAGEVYFGPGTRLTVT.

The chain uses TRBV15 and TRBJ2-6; 9 bases are a match to TRBD2. After removal of 4 bases from V and 0 bases from J, the junction contained 10 bases not matched to a gene. CDR1 and CDR2 (germline): LNHNV, YYDKDF (reference sequence). The length of the CDR3 is 19 residues. DNA for the CDR3: TGTGCCACCAGCACTTGGGCGGGAGGGGTCAGCTCTGGGGCCAACGTCCTGACTTTC. It yields the protein CATSTWAGGVSSGANVLTF.

The genes are TRBV19 and TRBJ1-5, with 7 bases lining up with TRBD1. J lost 0 bases, V lost 0 bases, and 11 bases had no gene match. CDR1 is LNHDA and CDR2 is SQIVND in the germline V gene (reference sequence). The CDR3 sequence is 19 residues long. As DNA, the CDR3 is TGTGCCAGTAGTATAGATCGGACAGGTGCCGCAATTAGCAATCAGCCCCAGCATTTT. It specifies CASSIDRTGAAISNQPQHF.

J is TRBJ1-2 and V is TRBV5-4; TRBD1 matches at 9 bases. This CDR3 has 15 residues. With V trimmed by 4 bases and J by 6 bases, 10 bases remained unmatched. Germline V gene lookup returns CDR1 SGHNT and CDR2 YYREEE (reference sequence). The CDR3 bases are TGTGCCAGCAGCAGGACAGGGGCCGGCTACCATGGCTACACCTTC. It translates to CASSRTGAGYHGYTF. The variable domain in full, completed from reference TRBV5-4 and TRBJ1-2, reads ETGVTQSPTHLIKTRGQQVTLRCSSQSGHNTVSWYQQALGQGPQFIFQYYREEENGRGNFPPRFSGLQFPNYSSELNVNALELDDSALYLCASSRTGAGYHGYTFGSGTRLTVV.

The chain employs TRBV11-1 and TRBJ1-1; TRBD1 might be the D (5 bases). This CDR3 has 13 residues. Germline lookup yields CDR1 SGHAT and CDR2 FQDESV (reference sequence). Trimming removed 4 bases at V and 1 base at J, with 7 bases between. The CDR3 region is CASSSRENTEAFF. For the CDR3, the DNA is TGTGCCAGCAGCTCCAGGGAGAACACTGAAGCTTTCTTT.

The chain recombines TRBV7-9 with TRBJ2-5, with D perhaps matching TRBD2 (5 bases). The length of the CDR3 is 15 residues. V lost 1 base, J lost 5 bases, and 14 bases lay in between. Germline V gene data show CDR1 as SEHNR and CDR2 as FQNEAQ (reference sequence). CDR3 residues: CASSLVRARGETQYF. The DNA of the CDR3 is TGTGCCAGCAGCTTAGTGAGGGCCCGGGGTGAGACCCAGTACTTC.

The chain links TRBV5-5 to TRBJ2-7; 7 nucleotides agree with TRBD1. This CDR3 region has 13 residues. Trimming removed 4 bases from V and 6 bases from J; junction bases left unmatched: 7. The V gene's germline CDR1 is SGHKS and CDR2 YYEKEE (reference sequence). Written as DNA, the CDR3 is TGTGCCAGCAGCCTTACTACAGGGGTCGAGCAGTACTTC. This codes for CASSLTTGVEQYF. Using reference TRBV5-5 and TRBJ2-7 for the parts outside the CDR3, the full variable domain is DAGVTQSPTHLIKTRGQQVTLRCSPISGHKSVSWYQQVLGQGPQFIFQYYEKEERGRGNFPDRFSARQFPNYSSELNVNALLLGDSALYLCASSLTTGVEQYFGPGTRLTVT.

V gene TRBV9 combines with J gene TRBJ1-1; the match to TRBD1 covers 8 bases. There are 14 residues in the CDR3. Unmatched junction bases numbered 5, after V lost 4 bases and J lost 3 bases. The V gene's germline CDR1 is SGDLS and CDR2 YYNGEE. CDR3 region: CASSPRTGYTEAFF. CDR3 nucleotide sequence: TGTGCCAGCAGCCCCCGGACAGGGTACACTGAAGCTTTCTTT.

CDR3 DNA: TGTGCCAGCAGTTTAGGGGGACTAGCGGGATTCACAGATACGCAGTATTTT. Protein: CASSLGGLAGFTDTQYF. V usage is TRBV28 and J usage is TRBJ2-3, with 13 bases identical to TRBD2. Germline lookup yields CDR1 MDHEN and CDR2 SYDVKM. This CDR3 has 17 residues. V was pared by 2 bases and J by 2 bases, with 4 bases of the junction left unmatched.

This clone occurred once. The V call is TRBV4-2, the J call TRBJ2-1; D gene unclear. CDR1 and CDR2 from the germline V gene are LGHNA and YNFKEQ. This CDR3 comprises 16 residues. The V end lost 4 bases, the J end lost 7 bases, and 20 bases lay between the germline ends. The CDR3 nucleotides read TGTGCCAGCAGCCCTCGCGCGAGACCCCCCAGGAATGAGCAGTTCTTC. Protein product: CASSPRARPPRNEQFF.

This clone was seen only once. The V and J genes are TRBV2 and TRBJ2-3; 9 positions match TRBD2. There are 13 residues in the CDR3. V shed 9 bases, J shed 2 bases, and the junction held 3 bases outside the gene matches. Germline CDR1 and CDR2: SNHLY and FYNNEI. CDR3 in amino acids: CASRLAATDTQYF. The CDR3 DNA is TGTGCCAGTAGACTAGCGGCCACAGATACGCAGTATTTT.

The V and J genes are TRBV7-9 and TRBJ2-7; D is perhaps TRBD1 (5 bases). Germline CDR1 reads SEHNR; CDR2 reads FQNEAQ (reference sequence). This CDR3 is built from 16 residues. With 2 bases removed from V and 1 base from J, the gap between germline ends came to 15 bases. CDR3 sequence (DNA): TGTGCCAGCAGCTTATATGGTGGGGCAGTGTCCTACGAGCAGTACTTC. Encoded protein: CASSLYGGAVSYEQYF.

V gene TRBV9 combines with J gene TRBJ2-6; D might be TRBD1 (6 bases). Trimming cost V 4 bases and J 3 bases, with 11 bases left between them. This CDR3 is built from 15 residues. Looked up from germline, CDR1 is SGDLS and CDR2 is YYNGEE. The CDR3, as DNA: TGTGCCAGCAGCTCCACAGGGAGTGGGGCCAACGTCCTGACTTTC. Its translation is CASSSTGSGANVLTF.

V and J are TRBV15 and TRBJ1-5, with 8 bases lining up with TRBD1. This CDR3 contains 17 residues. Looked up from germline, CDR1 is LNHNV and CDR2 is YYDKDF (reference sequence). Unmatched junction bases numbered 9, after V lost 1 base and J lost 4 bases. The CDR3 region is CATSRGGQGAGNQPQHF. The CDR3 nucleotides are TGTGCCACCAGCAGAGGGGGGCAGGGGGCGGGTAATCAGCCCCAGCATTTT. The full variable domain, completed using reference TRBV15 and TRBJ1-5, is DAMVIQNPRYQVTQFGKPVTLSCSQTLNHNVMYWYQQKSSQAPKLLFHYYDKDFNNEADTPDNFQSRRPNTSFCFLDIRSPGLGDTAMYLCATSRGGQGAGNQPQHFGDGTRLSIL.

This chain joins TRBV7-9 and TRBJ2-7, with 7 nucleotides matching TRBD2. Per germline, CDR1 SEHNR and CDR2 FQNEAQ (reference sequence). The V segment lost 3 bases and the J segment 5 bases; nucleotides outside the gene matches: 7. This CDR3 region has 14 residues. CDR3: CASSLGGGVDEQYF. For the CDR3, the DNA is TGTGCCAGCAGCTTGGGGGGGGGAGTGGACGAGCAGTACTTC.

This clone was found once. The rearrangement uses TRBV6-5 and TRBJ1-1; D may be TRBD1 (5 bases). Germline CDR1 MNHEY, CDR2 SVGAGI. Between the trimmed V and J ends, which lost 6 bases and 1 base, there was a span of 12 bases. This CDR3 contains 14 residues. As DNA, the CDR3 is TGTGCCAGCAGCTATATTACAGGGAACACTGAAGCTTTCTTT. It is translated as CASSYITGNTEAFF.